This TCR beta chain derives from a study of blood T cells in healthy people across ages. About the study: Per every two T cells, about one barcoded beta molecule was captured by template switching.

Alongside a J-beta primer mix, a sample-barcoded 5' primer served in a second PCR lasting about 7 to 12 cycles. TCRdb re-analysed the 5' RACE reads in MiXCR, keeping a single row per CDR3 protein. This table holds about 1.5 million distinct CDR3 sequences, approximately 39% found once. Germline values: CDR1 DFQATT, CDR2 SNEGSKA (reference sequence). The CDR3 sequence is 14 residues long. The V gene end was trimmed by 3 bases and the J gene end by 7 bases; junction bases not matched to a gene: 8. Total RNA amounts of at least 5.5 micrograms were extracted per sample. V gene TRBV20-1 combines with J gene TRBJ1-4, with TRBD1 matching over 7 bases. The receptor's source is a woman in her late teens or twenties in good health. Sequenced sample: blood. CDR3 loop: CSASRTGYLEKLFF. The CDR3, as DNA: TGCAGTGCTAGTAGGACAGGCTATCTTGAAAAACTGTTTTTT.